The 13 T cell receptor beta chains listed next were all sequenced from one sample in a study of monozygotic twins with inflammatory bowel disease. Using the 5' RACE reads, TCRdb records one entry per CDR3 protein without DNA. The listing records roughly 300,000 distinct CDR3 sequences. The sample was blood. The receptors were sampled from a human donor with ulcerative colitis or Crohn's disease, or a healthy co-twin of an affected twin (not recorded which).

This chain joins TRBV6-2 or TRBV6-3 and TRBJ1-2; the TCRdb call, TRBD1, lacks DNA for checking. CDR1 and CDR2 (germline): MNHEY, SVGEGT. This CDR3 contains 17 residues. The CDR3 here is CASSLPRDRGLHYGYTF.

This rearrangement joins TRBV25-1 to TRBJ1-2; with no DNA, the TCRdb D assignment of TRBD1 cannot be verified. This CDR3 is 17 amino acids long. Germline CDR1 MGHDK, CDR2 SYGVNS. The CDR3 sequence: CASSFPGTPGANYGYTF.

CDR3: CASSKGDLYEQYF. The chain is built from TRBV12-3 or TRBV12-4 and TRBJ2-7. The CDR3 loop spans 13 amino acids.

The V call is TRBV12-3 or TRBV12-4, the J call TRBJ2-3; as DNA is missing, the TRBD1 call by TCRdb cannot be tested. This CDR3 contains 17 residues. The CDR3 sequence is CASCGTSGARRTDTQYF.

The chain employs TRBV7-2 and TRBJ2-3. This CDR3 is built from 14 residues. CDR1 is SGHTA and CDR2 is FQGNSA in the germline V gene. The chain's CDR3 is CASSEEWVADTQYF.

V is TRBV5-1 and J is TRBJ2-5; with no DNA, the TCRdb D assignment of TRBD1 cannot be verified. CDR1 is SGHRS and CDR2 is YFSETQ in the germline V gene. This CDR3 has 14 residues. CDR3 in amino acids: CASSIQTGEETQYF.

V and J are TRBV15 and TRBJ1-6; TCRdb names TRBD1, which stays unverified in the absence of DNA. From germline, CDR1 is LNHNV and CDR2 YYDKDF (reference sequence). The CDR3 covers 15 residues. The CDR3 region is CATRRSGTRNSPLHF.

This chain links TRBV29-1 with TRBJ1-1. This CDR3 contains 14 residues. The germline V gene has CDR1 SQVTM and CDR2 ANQGSEA. The CDR3: CSVEEYGGLTEAFF.

The chain employs TRBV20-1 and TRBJ1-1; the TRBD1 assignment by TCRdb is unverifiable without DNA. The CDR3 extends over 13 amino acids. Germline assignment: CDR1 DFQATT and CDR2 SNEGSKA (reference sequence). The CDR3 here is CSARSFGGTEAFF.

The chain has TRBV9 and TRBJ2-5. From germline, CDR1 is SGDLS and CDR2 YYNGEE. The CDR3 length is 13 residues. CDR3: CASSVEQQETQYF.

The rearrangement joins TRBV28 to TRBJ2-5; TCRdb indicates TRBD2, and absent DNA this call remains unverified. The length of the CDR3 is 13 residues. Per the germline V gene, CDR1 is MDHEN and CDR2 is SYDVKM. CDR3 loop: CASLDYLLGTQYF.

The chain recombines TRBV27 with TRBJ2-1; no DNA is available, so the TRBD2 call from TCRdb remains unchecked. CDR1 MNHEY and CDR2 SMNVEV come from the germline V gene (reference sequence). This CDR3 has 18 residues. The CDR3 spells CASSLGETGATSYNEQFF.

The J gene is TRBJ1-5, the V gene TRBV18; the D call from TCRdb, TRBD1, cannot be confirmed without DNA. The CDR3 extends over 15 amino acids. Germline lookup yields CDR1 KGHSH and CDR2 LQKENI. CDR3 protein: CASSPYREGNQPQHF.